The clone carrying this TCR beta chain was recorded at least ten times. Trimming stripped 5 bases from V and 4 bases from J, with 12 bases between. The CDR3 is made up of 13 amino acids. Germline V gene lookup returns CDR1 WNHNN and CDR2 SYGVQD (reference sequence). Time point reported: sample taken at primary tumor resection. The cohort: approximately 66 early-stage, untreated non-small cell lung cancer patients. Unsorted whole RNA from tumor, nontumor lung or frozen PBMC underwent sequencing. These data originate in a study of spatial heterogeneity in lung cancer. In the study overall: The library had UMIs, and each TCR and UMI pair averaged more than ten raw reads.

Every TCR cDNA molecule carried a tag that served as a unique molecular identifier. TCRdb reanalysed the 5' RACE reads using MiXCR and keeps one entry per CDR3 protein. The table records 24,000 or so distinct CDR3 sequences, roughly 7% of them present only once. The rearrangement links TRBV10-1 to TRBJ2-7; TRBD1 or TRBD2 may be the D gene (5 bases each). The sequencing here drew on PBMCs, taken at surgery. The receptor was derived from a male donor with early-stage non-small cell lung cancer. Here the CDR3 reads CASSYGAKYEQYF. The CDR3 bases are TGCGCCAGCAGTTACGGGGCTAAATACGAGCAGTACTTC.